This TCR beta chain originates from a study of CD8 T cells in ankylosing spondylitis. General study findings and limits: Researchers reportedly found disease-linked clones significantly enriched in matched ankylosing spondylitis synovial fluid. A motif of under ten highly homologous TCR beta variants was seen as apparently characteristic of ankylosing spondylitis blood. Clones linked to disease, bearing a CD8+ phenotype, were relatively rare in peripheral blood. Earlier authors reported some of these motif variants in reactive arthritis synovial fluid and blood.

5'-RACE, quantitative and with molecular barcodes, yielded the TCR beta libraries. Using its own MiXCR run on the 5' RACE reads, TCRdb lists one record per CDR3 protein. This sample has 500,000 to 550,000 distinct CDR3 sequences, with about 12% found just once. The sample holds a few counts of this clonotype. Its antigen remains unknown. One junction end disagrees with the germline gene, perhaps due to a read error. The CDR3 is 18 amino acids. Germline V lookup: CDR1 SGHRS, CDR2 YFSETQ. This chain joins TRBV5-1 and TRBJ2-5; 8 nucleotides agree with TRBD1. This receptor was obtained from a male donor with ankylosing spondylitis. Sample: blood, either unsorted or a sorted T cell fraction (not recorded which). The CDR3 DNA is TGCGCCAGCAGCTTGTCACGTACCGGGACAGGAGTGGGGGAGACCCAGTATTTC. It yields the protein CASSLSRTGTGVGETQYF. Variable domain in full (rest from reference TRBV5-1 and TRBJ2-5): KAGVTQTPRYLIKTRGQQVTLSCSPISGHRSVSWYQQTPGQGLQFLFEYFSETQRNKGNFPGRFSGRQFSNSRSEMNVSTLELGDSALYLCASSLSRTGTGVGETQYFGPGTRLLVL.